The entry that follows covers one T cell receptor (beta chain) sequence. The entry originates in a study of CD8+CD57+ T cells in acquired aplastic anemia. Genomic DNA, serving as template, underwent TCR beta VDJ and CDR3 profiling. Using its own MiXCR run on the reads, TCRdb lists one record per CDR3 protein. Seen here are roughly 280,000 distinct CDR3 sequences, under 65% observed once, and the top ten hold 1.3%. The CDR3 has 13 residues. Losses at the gene ends were 8 bases for V and 6 bases for J; bases not matched to a gene: 1. Germline CDR1 reads ENHRY; CDR2 reads SYGVKD. CD8+CD57+ cell expansion, shown by flow cytometry, had occurred in the patients selected for sequencing.

This TCR was sampled from a human donor with aplastic anemia. The genes are TRBV10-3 and TRBJ2-1; TRBD2 aligns across 13 bases. Sequencing was performed on sorted CD4+, CD8+, or CD8+CD57+ T cells (not recorded which) from PBMCs. The CDR3: CAIGTSGTNEQFF. CDR3 bases: TGTGCCATCGGGACTAGCGGGACCAATGAGCAGTTCTTC.